This T cell receptor (beta chain) was observed in a study of cytomegalovirus exposure and HLA in healthy donors. Comments on this clone: The antigen is not known.

The CDR3 sequence is 16 residues long. Deletions cut 3 bases from V and 9 bases from J, with 18 bases between. Germline V gene sequence: CDR1 MNHEY, CDR2 SVGAGI. Primers: 60 Vbeta forward and 13 Jbeta reverse. In the original workflow: Among the unique TCR beta chains that a later analysis counted, about 85 million in all, roughly 9.9 million were shared. Using immunoSEQ multiplex PCR, the repertoire was profiled, and TCRdb retains in-frame clones only, with some absent. From that table come the V and J calls and clone size; the DNA was used to work out D and trimming. The sample records some 150,000 clones, under 90% being singletons. The study, taken as a whole, reports: It was likely that a cluster of highly shared sequence variants was a sequencing artifact. Common viral pathogens seemed to be connected with several of the most significant clusters, according to a later analysis. Later analysis showed most CMV-associated TCR beta chains appearing HLA-restricted.

The receptor comes from a male donor in good health and CMV-seronegative. This chain connects TRBV6-5 to TRBJ1-6; the D gene is possibly TRBD1 (6 bases). The sequencing sample was made of PBMCs. CDR3 in DNA: TGTGCCAGCAGTTATTCCGGGACAACCTGGGGTTCACCCCTCCACTTT. Translating gives CASSYSGTTWGSPLHF.